This TCR beta chain was sequenced in a study of cytomegalovirus exposure and HLA in healthy donors. Overall study context: A data release that came early held approximately 92 million unique TCRs from HLA-typed donors. The study placed around 80% of its approximately 400 genotyped donors in the Caucasian-associated ancestry cluster.

The PCR was carried out with 60 Vbeta primers and 13 Jbeta primers. This table comes from immunoSEQ multiplex PCR, and its TCRdb copy is limited to in-frame clones, with some not included. The sample holds 100,000 to 150,000 clones. In the case of this clone: No antigen is known for it.

The study, taken as a whole, reports: Roughly uniform depth of sequencing across donors was assumed in presence/absence analyses.

Donors in the study were healthy people who gave bone marrow. Sequencing was carried out using PBMCs. The TCR sequence derives from a man between 18 and 35 years old in good health and CMV-seronegative.

This chain's CDR3 is CASSTGQSSYNEQFF. CDR3 bases: TGTGCCAGCAGCACTGGACAGAGCTCCTACAATGAGCAGTTCTTC. The rearrangement joins TRBV5-6 to TRBJ2-1, with a weak D call TRBD1 (6 bases). The CDR3 is 15 residues long. V dropped 4 bases and J dropped 0 bases, with 11 bases sitting between them. Germline V gene sequence: CDR1 SGHDT, CDR2 YYEEEE.